At least ten counts were recorded for the clone carrying this TCR beta chain. Its antigen is unknown. The CDR3 loop spans 14 amino acids. Trimming cost V 8 bases and J 4 bases; bases outside gene matches: 10. In germline, CDR1 is MNHEY, CDR2 SVGEGT. These data belong to a study of T-cell memory formation after mild COVID-19. Study-level findings and limits: The pre-infection memory compartment contained some responding clones, suggesting cross-reactive memory joined.

Researchers used 5'RACE with constant-segment primers to make TCR alpha and TCR beta cDNA libraries that carry sample barcodes and UMIs. TCRdb reprocessed the 5' RACE reads with MiXCR, giving one entry per CDR3 protein. The sample carries roughly 200,000 distinct CDR3 sequences, roughly 10% recorded once. The sequenced sample was PBMCs or a T cell subset sorted from them (not recorded which). The V and J genes are TRBV6-2 or TRBV6-3 and TRBJ1-1; the match to TRBD1 covers 7 bases. The source of this sequence is a man between 18 and 35 years old who had mild COVID-19 (a few samples of this study predate the infection). Cell type and time point are not known. CDR3 loop: CASRNRGGSTEAFF. The CDR3 DNA reads TGTGCCAGCCGCAACAGGGGAGGGAGCACTGAAGCTTTCTTT.